The next 17 T cell receptor beta chains were all read from a single sample in a study of blood T cell repertoires in COVID-19. The protocol was immunoSEQ multiplex PCR, while the TCRdb copy is restricted to in-frame clones and leaves out a portion. The table lists tens of thousands of clones, approximately 80% of them singletons, with about 42% in the top ten. Sequenced: peripheral blood. These receptors all stem from a woman of 80 years or more with acute or convalescent COVID-19.

The chain links TRBV24-1 to TRBJ2-2; no firm D call. This CDR3 is built from 15 residues. The V gene's germline CDR1 is KGHDR and CDR2 SFDVKD. Trimming took 3 bases from V and 1 from J, leaving 8 bases between them. The CDR3 nucleotides are TGTGCCACCAGTGATCCGCGAGTGAACACCGGGGAGCTGTTTTTT. Protein: CATSDPRVNTGELFF.

This chain connects TRBV28 to TRBJ1-2; D possibly corresponds to TRBD1 (6 bases). The V and J ends lost 2 bases and 0 bases respectively, with 10 bases between them. The CDR3 has 15 amino acids. CDR1 MDHEN and CDR2 SYDVKM come from the germline V gene. The CDR3 DNA sequence: TGTGCCAGCAGTTTAGTCGCAGGGGCTAACTATGGCTACACCTTC. Amino acid sequence: CASSLVAGANYGYTF.

The chain uses TRBV28 and TRBJ2-7; possibly TRBD2 for D (6 bases). The V and J ends lost 10 bases and 4 bases respectively, with 17 bases between them. In germline, CDR1 is MDHEN, CDR2 SYDVKM. The CDR3 has 13 amino acids. CDR3 region: CATTRDSIYEQYF. The CDR3 bases are TGTGCCACCACAAGGGACTCGATATACGAGCAGTACTTC.

This chain connects TRBV5-4 to TRBJ2-7, with TRBD2 identical over 7 bases. The germline V gene has CDR1 SGHNT and CDR2 YYREEE (reference sequence). This CDR3 has 16 residues. J was trimmed by 0 bases and V by 4 bases; bases with no gene match: 10. CDR3 region: CASSPDLAASSYEQYF. Written as DNA, the CDR3 is TGTGCCAGCAGCCCGGATCTAGCGGCGAGCTCCTACGAGCAGTACTTC.

The CDR3 region is CASSQGLAGVGETQYF. In nucleotides, the CDR3 is TGTGCCAGCAGCCAAGGACTAGCGGGAGTTGGGGAGACCCAGTACTTC. The V call is TRBV11-3, the J call TRBJ2-5; 13 nucleotides match TRBD2. This CDR3 is 16 amino acids long. CDR1 is SGHNT, CDR2 YENEEA, per germline. V trimming: 5 bases; J trimming: 5 bases; junction bases outside the gene matches: 8. Full variable domain (remainder filled in from reference TRBV11-3 and TRBJ2-5): EAGVVQSPRYKIIEKKQPVAFWCNPISGHNTLYWYLQNLGQGPELLIRYENEEAVDDSQLPKDRFSAERLKGVDSTLKIQPAELGDSAVYLCASSQGLAGVGETQYFGPGTRLLVL.

The V gene is TRBV11-2, the J gene TRBJ2-7, with TRBD1 as a possible D gene (6 bases). V lost 7 bases to trimming and J lost 1 base, with 17 bases between them. Per germline, CDR1 SGHAT and CDR2 FQNNGV. The CDR3 spans 15 residues. The CDR3 region is CASTKNRAGSYEQYF. The CDR3 nucleotides are TGTGCCAGCACTAAAAACAGGGCCGGATCCTACGAGCAGTACTTC.

This clone appeared once. This rearrangement joins TRBV29-1 to TRBJ2-7, with TRBD2 matching 7 bases. The CDR3 is 13 residues long. The trim removed 8 bases at V and 6 bases at J, leaving 13 bases unmatched. Germline CDR1 reads SQVTM; CDR2 reads ANQGSEA. CDR3 amino acids: CSSQETSLCEQYF. In DNA, the CDR3 is TGCAGCAGCCAAGAGACTAGCCTCTGCGAGCAGTACTTC.

To note about this clone: Germline and junction disagree at one end, which may indicate a read error. The DNA of the CDR3 is TGTGCTAGCAGCCCGGACAGGGGTGATTCGGAGACCCAGTACTTC. This codes for CASSPDRGDSETQYF. The chain joins TRBV7-7 to TRBJ2-5; TRBD1 matches at 9 bases. Germline V lookup: CDR1 SSHAT, CDR2 FNYEAQ (reference sequence). CDR3 size: 15 residues.

The rearrangement joins TRBV6-5 to TRBJ1-5; 7 bases align to TRBD1. The germline CDR1 and CDR2 sequences are MNHEY and SVGAGI. The CDR3 loop spans 12 amino acids. V shed 10 bases and J 4 bases; nucleotides not matched to a gene: 4. The DNA for the CDR3 is TGTGCCATCGGACAGGCTAATCAGCCCCAGCATTTT. Residues: CAIGQANQPQHF.

The rearrangement links TRBV2 to TRBJ2-2; D perhaps matches TRBD1 (5 bases). V lost 6 bases, J lost 0 bases, and 11 bases lay in between. Germline V CDR1 and CDR2: SNHLY, FYNNEI. The CDR3 covers 15 residues. As DNA, the CDR3 is TGTGCCAGCAGGGAAACAGGTTCGAACACCGGGGAGCTGTTTTTT. Its translation is CASRETGSNTGELFF.

Comment on this clone: At one end the junction does not follow the germline gene, possibly because of a read error. The gene calls are TRBV20-1 and TRBJ2-1; no definite D call. The CDR3 covers 15 residues. CDR1 is DFQATT, CDR2 SNEGSKA, per germline (reference sequence). CDR3 sequence (DNA): TGCAGTGCTAGTTTTGGTCAACTGAACTTCAATAAGCAGTTCTTC. It specifies CSASFGQLNFNKQFF.

The genes are TRBV7-8 and TRBJ2-7; 10 bases agree with TRBD2. Germline trimming cut 6 bases from V and 0 bases from J; bases unmatched to any gene: 14. The CDR3 is 18 residues long. Germline V gene lookup returns CDR1 SGHVS and CDR2 FQNEAQ. The CDR3 region has the DNA TGTGCCAGCAGTTCAGCGCCCAGGACTAGCGGAAGCTCCTACGAGCAGTACTTC. Translation: CASSSAPRTSGSSYEQYF. The full variable domain, with the rest looked up from reference TRBV7-8 and TRBJ2-7, is GAGVSQSPRYKVAKRGQDVALRCDPISGHVSLFWYQQALGQGPEFLTYFQNEAQLDKSGLPSDRFFAERPEGSVSTLKIQRTQQEDSAVYLCASSSAPRTSGSSYEQYFGPGTRLTVT.

V gene TRBV30 combines with J gene TRBJ2-2, with D tentatively TRBD1 (5 bases). The CDR3 is 13 amino acids. Trimming stripped 3 bases from V and 1 base from J, with 6 bases between. Germline V gene sequence: CDR1 GTSNPN, CDR2 SVGIG (reference sequence). CDR3 residues: CAWSGQNTGELFF. DNA of the CDR3: TGTGCCTGGAGCGGACAGAACACCGGGGAGCTGTTTTTT.

The chain has TRBV10-2 and TRBJ2-7; D is unresolved. V lost 6 bases, J lost 0 bases, and 12 bases lay in between. The CDR3 has 14 residues. Germline CDR1 and CDR2: WSHSY and SAAADI. CDR3 DNA sequence: TGCGCCAGCAGGTTCTCACAGAGCTCCTACGAGCAGTACTTC. Its translation: CASRFSQSSYEQYF.

The V call is TRBV7-9, the J call TRBJ2-1, with a possible D match to TRBD1 (5 bases). This CDR3 contains 16 residues. Germline V gene lookup returns CDR1 SEHNR and CDR2 FQNEAQ (reference sequence). Trimming shortened V by 2 bases and J by 0 bases, and 11 bases separated the two germline ends. DNA for the CDR3: TGTGCCAGCAGCTTAACAGGACGGAGCTCCTACAATGAGCAGTTCTTC. The encoded protein is CASSLTGRSSYNEQFF.

This clone was counted a single time. V gene TRBV18 combines with J gene TRBJ1-4, with D unresolved. Per the germline V gene, CDR1 is KGHSH and CDR2 is LQKENI. V lost 3 bases, J lost 10 bases, and 15 bases lay in between. The CDR3 is made up of 14 amino acids. In nucleotides, the CDR3 is TGTGCCAGCTCACCCCGGGGAGGACGAGGAAAACTGTTTTTT. Translating gives CASSPRGGRGKLFF.

This chain connects TRBV24-1 to TRBJ2-5; perhaps TRBD2 as D (5 bases). This CDR3 contains 12 residues. V was cut by 6 bases and J by 5 bases, with 9 bases left in between. Germline values: CDR1 KGHDR, CDR2 SFDVKD. The CDR3 DNA sequence: TGTGCCACCAGTCGGGGAGTGGAGACCCAGTACTTC. This gives the protein CATSRGVETQYF.